This TCR beta chain appears in the sequencing data of a study of Graves' ophthalmopathy and Graves' hyperthyroidism (dated by TCRdb to about 2018). A note on the overall study: Peripheral blood samples were taken at the time of initial diagnosis, before any treatment was given. The study used TCR beta repertoire signatures to distinguish Graves' ophthalmopathy from Graves' hyperthyroidism and to predict progression to ophthalmopathy. In total, 135 blood samples were TCR-sequenced: 40 to 45 ophthalmopathy, some 75 hyperthyroidism and 17 hyperthyroidism-to-ophthalmopathy patients. To explore V-J signatures that distinguish ophthalmopathy from hyperthyroidism, a discovery set of under 110 patients was enrolled, made up of 40 to 45 with ophthalmopathy and 55 to 65 with stable hyperthyroidism. The independent validation cohort included around 19 hyperthyroidism patients plus 17 patients who later progressed from hyperthyroidism to ophthalmopathy. In more than five hyperthyroidism patients, T-cell repertoires of thyroid tissue and blood were compared. Following sampling, methimazole starting at 30 mg daily was administered to hyperthyroidism patients, and high-dose intravenous methylprednisolone was administered to ophthalmopathy patients. The 95 to 100 discovery patients were randomly split 7:3 into training and test sets. The paper's findings and limits, for the study overall: In cross-validation, the 13-signature model distinguished ophthalmopathy from stable hyperthyroidism with about 89% sensitivity and around 81% specificity, while in the test set the corresponding values were about 80% and 75%. In validation, the model predicted ophthalmopathy progression with about 71% sensitivity and about 77% specificity; 12 predicted patients were CT-confirmed with GO in a median of approximately six months. Sample size was not statistically predetermined, and group allocation was not concealed from the investigators. Most of the expanded thyroid clonotypes with a frequency above 0.001 were also detected in blood, and it was suggested that the thyroid immune response may be reflected by blood repertoires.

TCR beta CDR3 regions were amplified from RNA transcripts for repertoire sequencing. A first-round RT-PCR used HTBI primers with the Qiagen OneStep RT-PCR kit, followed by a second-round multiplex PCR, size selection and purification. The libraries underwent paired-end sequencing with 100 bp reads on an Illumina HiSeq2000. The published analysis was carried out like this. SOAPnuke was used to process the reads, removing any read that contained adapters or uncalled bases, had a mean Phred below 15, or lacked an exact match to the constant primer or identifier. COPE v1.2.5 was used to merge high-quality paired reads. Clonotypes were defined as unique nucleotide sequences and were aligned to IMGT TRB V, D and J references using MiTCR v1.1. The analysis was limited to V-J combinations with a frequency above 0.0001, which together covered more than 98% of repertoires. For each V-J combination, a TCR clonal expansion and chaos score was defined as the ratio of F50 clonal expansion to chaos observed in the TCRdist matrix. Welch's t-statistics and random forest were used to reduce features to about 14 V-J combinations, which were fed into a naive Bayes classifier. Thyroid-blood repertoire similarity was quantified with the Morisita-Horn index. TCRdb passed the public sequencing reads through fastp at Q25 and MiXCR, retaining productive beta sequences. CDR3 protein duplicates are merged, each entry listing the most common genes and DNA. The authors' filters were not applied to this entry. The sample table holds over 150,000 distinct CDR3 sequences, of which around two fifths were seen once. The ten most abundant clones make up around 5.5% of the sample.

Between the V and J ends, shortened by 2 bases and 0 bases respectively, the junction contains 11 bases. CDR1 and CDR2 were assigned from the germline V gene as SGHVS and FQNEAQ. The CDR3 covers 17 residues, taking in both the cysteine and the phenylalanine. Only the CDR3 portion is preserved as DNA: 51 bases, with reading frame beginning at the first base. This clonotype occurred many times. Its antigen is still unknown. The sample holds no much larger clone one base away, and base qualities are not on file. Patients with ophthalmopathy had moderately to severely active disease, with a Clinical Activity Score of 3 or more, a NOSPECS grade of 4 or more, and a disease duration of less than 3 months. Patients with other autoimmune diseases, uncontrolled infections, pregnancy or lactation were excluded. Clinical symptoms, serum thyroxine, TRAb, thyroid ultrasound and orbital computed tomography formed the basis of the diagnosis. Using Ficoll-Paque density gradient centrifugation, PBMCs were isolated from about 9.4 ml of fresh peripheral blood. Trizol reagent was used to extract the total RNA, and its quality was then checked on an Agilent 2100 Bioanalyzer.

The sequence was obtained from a woman between 40 and 50 years old with Graves' ophthalmopathy. Donor details come from another sample of the same person, matched by shared clones. The sequencing sample was made of peripheral blood. The chain joins TRBV7-8 to TRBJ2-6, with the D gene not clear enough to name. The DNA sequence is TGTGCCAGCAGCTTACAGACCGTTTTCTCTGGGGCCAACGTCCTGACTTTC. This yields the protein CASSLQTVFSGANVLTF.